This entry is about one TCR beta chain. Germline loops: CDR1 SGHAT, CDR2 FQNNGV. The CDR3 length is 13 residues. V dropped 6 bases and J dropped 3; count of bases not matched to a gene: 4. Measured with immunoSEQ multiplex PCR; TCRdb has only the in-frame clones, and not every one. The sample lists under 350,000 clones, approximately 86% occurring once. This entry is derived from a study of blood T cell repertoires in COVID-19. Whole-study context: Collection of acute and convalescent COVID-19 samples took place in the United States, Italy and Spain. PBMCs, B-cell-depleted T cells, or T cells provided the cDNA or gDNA that made up the material.

Ages ranged from about 18 to 90 years, with residence in approximately 23 US areas. Cohorts were based on clinical histories the participants reported. Sequenced input: PBMCs or T cells enriched from blood (not recorded which). V usage is TRBV11-2 and J usage is TRBJ1-2, with 7 nucleotides matching TRBD1. This TCR came from a woman aged 40 to 50 with acute COVID-19. CDR3 region: CASRTTGDYGYTF. Written as DNA, the CDR3 is TGTGCCAGCAGAACAACAGGGGACTATGGCTACACCTTC.